These 23 T cell receptor beta chains were sequenced from one sample in a study of blood T cells in healthy people across ages. Next came a second PCR, run for about 6 to 12 cycles, which used a sample-barcoded 5' primer along with a J-beta primer mix. Each CDR3 protein is one row after TCRdb ran MiXCR on the 5' RACE reads. The sample consists of 1.5 million to 2 million distinct CDR3 sequences, roughly 27% of them appearing once. The sample consisted of blood. These receptors were taken from a woman aged 30 to 39 in good health.

V usage is TRBV11-3 and J usage is TRBJ2-1; D perhaps matches TRBD2 (5 bases). CDR1 and CDR2 (germline): SGHNT, YENEEA. Trimming cost V 2 bases and J 9 bases, with 14 bases left between them. This CDR3 is 14 amino acids long. For the CDR3, the DNA is TGTGCCAGCAGCTTAAGCTTCAGTGGAGGTGAGCAGTTCTTC. As protein: CASSLSFSGGEQFF.

This clonotype was observed at least ten times. This chain uses TRBV7-2 with TRBJ2-7; no clear D. V gave up 5 bases and J gave up 1 base, with 9 bases separating them. Germline-derived CDR1 and CDR2 are SGHTA and FQGNSA. The CDR3 is made up of 13 amino acids. CDR3 sequence: CASSAYRSYEQYF. Here the CDR3 DNA reads TGTGCCAGCAGCGCGTACCGGTCCTACGAGCAGTACTTC.

The chain links TRBV5-4 to TRBJ2-7; tentative D call: TRBD2 (6 bases). The CDR3 spans 13 residues. Germline CDR1 SGHNT, CDR2 YYREEE (reference sequence). V lost 4 bases and J 7 bases, leaving 15 bases between the germline ends. The CDR3 region has the DNA TGTGCCAGCAGCCCCGGGACCGCGGGGGAGCAGTACTTC. It specifies CASSPGTAGEQYF.

The J gene is TRBJ2-3, the V gene TRBV2, with D perhaps matching TRBD1 (6 bases). This CDR3 is 15 amino acids long. Germline V lookup: CDR1 SNHLY, CDR2 FYNNEI. Trimming cost V 3 bases and J 1 base, with 11 bases left between them. CDR3 protein: CASSDRGKGTDTQYF. CDR3 DNA sequence: TGTGCCAGCAGTGATAGGGGGAAGGGCACAGATACGCAGTATTTT. Combining the CDR3 with reference TRBV2 and TRBJ2-3 gives the whole variable domain EPEVTQTPSHQVTQMGQEVILRCVPISNHLYFYWYRQILGQKVEFLVSFYNNEISEKSEIFDDQFSVERPDGSNFTLKIRSTKLEDSAMYFCASSDRGKGTDTQYFGPGTRLTVL.

To note about this clonotype: A much larger clone lies one base from this, so it may be a read error. The chain has TRBV12-3 or TRBV12-4 and TRBJ2-7; 15 bases are a match to TRBD2. This CDR3 has 16 residues. V lost 5 bases and J lost 5; bases outside the gene matches: 7. The CDR3 region is CASSLGGLAGGDEQYF. The CDR3, as DNA: TGTGCCAGCAGTCTAGGAGGACTAGCGGGAGGGGACGAGCAGTACTTC.

This clonotype was detected many times. The chain links TRBV9 to TRBJ2-7, with 11 bases that match TRBD2. Trimming took 3 bases from V and 3 from J; bases not matched to a gene: 5. This CDR3 has 15 residues. The germline CDR1 and CDR2 sequences are SGDLS and YYNGEE. CDR3 in DNA: TGTGCCAGCAGCGGACAACTAGCGGGAGTCTACGAGCAGTACTTC. Its protein is CASSGQLAGVYEQYF.

As to this clonotype: Being one base from a much bigger clone, this may be a read error. The chain uses TRBV4-1 and TRBJ2-4; no reliable D call. TRBJ2-7 matches the DNA end more closely, so the J call is doubtful. The germline gives CDR1 MGHRA, CDR2 YSYEKL. The CDR3 consists of 13 residues. The CDR3 nucleotides read TGCGCCAGCGGCCAAGCTTCCGGTTACGAGCAGTACTTC. Protein: CASGQASGYEQYF.

The chain uses TRBV7-3 and TRBJ2-1; 8 nucleotides line up with TRBD2. The CDR3 is made up of 17 amino acids. The V and J ends lost 5 bases and 12 bases, in that order; junction bases with no gene match: 21. Germline CDR1 is SGHTA and CDR2 is FQGTGA. CDR3 coding DNA: TGTGCCAGCAGCCTCTCAGCCGCTCGGGGGGGCCAGGATGGGCAGTTCTTC. As protein: CASSLSAARGGQDGQFF.

This clonotype appeared a few times. The V and J genes are TRBV5-5 and TRBJ2-1; TRBD1 matches 7 bases. Germline V gives CDR1 SGHKS, CDR2 YYEKEE (reference sequence). With V trimmed by 4 bases and J by 12 bases, 7 bases remained unmatched. CDR3 length equals 12 residues. In DNA form, the CDR3 reads TGTGCCAGCAGCCAACAGGGGCTGTGGCAGTTCTTC. Residues: CASSQQGLWQFF.

This clonotype has a count of ten or more. The J gene is TRBJ2-5, the V gene TRBV30; TRBD1 aligns across 9 bases. Per germline, CDR1 GTSNPN and CDR2 SVGIG (reference sequence). The length of the CDR3 is 13 residues. J lost 1 base, V lost 8 bases, and 5 bases had no gene match. CDR3 nucleotide sequence: TGTGCCAGCCGGGACAGGGTCCAAGAGACCCAGTACTTC. Its translation: CASRDRVQETQYF.

This clonotype was seen a few times. The chain recombines TRBV3-1 with TRBJ2-4; no clear D gene. The CDR3 extends over 13 amino acids. The V end lost 1 base, the J end lost 6 bases, and 7 bases lay between the germline ends. Germline loops: CDR1 LGHDT, CDR2 YNNKEL (reference sequence). This chain's CDR3 is CASSQVPANIQYF. CDR3 bases: TGTGCCAGCAGCCAAGTTCCCGCAAACATTCAGTACTTC.

In its sample, this clonotype was seen many times. The chain is built from TRBV5-1 and TRBJ2-3; D unresolved. Germline V gives CDR1 SGHRS, CDR2 YFSETQ. Trimming removed 0 bases from V and 6 bases from J, with 8 bases in between. The CDR3 has 13 residues. The CDR3 DNA follows: TGCGCCAGCAGCTTGGAGGGTGAGGATACGCAGTATTTT. This sequence encodes CASSLEGEDTQYF.

Notes on this clonotype: This may be a read error: a much more frequent sequence differs by one nucleotide. This chain joins TRBV7-2 and TRBJ2-7; no reliable D call. The CDR3 is made up of 15 amino acids. From germline, CDR1 is SGHTA and CDR2 FQGNSA. The V end was cut by 4 bases, the J end by 1 base, with 14 bases between. Here the CDR3 DNA reads TGTGCCAGCAGCTCCCATGACCCCGCATCCTACGAGCAGTACTTC. As protein: CASSSHDPASYEQYF.

This chain joins TRBV6-5 and TRBJ2-7, with D maybe TRBD2 (7 bases). The DNA end is a closer match to TRBJ2-5, so the J assignment may be wrong. This CDR3 comprises 13 residues. Germline assignment: CDR1 MNHEY and CDR2 SVGAGI. This CDR3 is CASADGGGGTQYF. CDR3 nucleotides: TGTGCCAGCGCGGACGGGGGAGGGGGGACCCAGTACTTC.

This clonotype was recorded many times. The CDR3 sequence: CASRATSGGGNEQFF. CDR3 nucleotides: TGCGCCAGCAGGGCTACTAGCGGAGGGGGGAATGAGCAGTTCTTC. The gene calls are TRBV10-2 and TRBJ2-1; 8 bases fit TRBD2. The junction had 11 bases not matched to a gene; V was cut back by 6 bases and J by 7 bases. This CDR3 has 15 residues. Germline CDR1 WSHSY, CDR2 SAAADI.

This chain links TRBV6-2 or TRBV6-3 with TRBJ2-6, with 7 bases aligning to TRBD1. The CDR3 is 18 residues long. Germline-derived CDR1 and CDR2 are MNHEY and SVGEGT. Trimming cost V 2 bases and J 0 bases; bases outside gene matches: 7. For the CDR3, the DNA is TGTGCCAGCAGTTACCCCCGGGACAGTCCCTCTGGGGCCAACGTCCTGACTTTC. It yields the protein CASSYPRDSPSGANVLTF.

This clonotype was found many times. The CDR3 loop is CASSLGVSYEQYF. The CDR3 nucleotides are TGTGCCAGCAGTTTAGGGGTTTCCTACGAGCAGTACTTC. V usage is TRBV12-3 or TRBV12-4 and J usage is TRBJ2-7; D is undetermined. This CDR3 has 13 residues. Trimming took 1 base from V and 1 from J, leaving 5 bases between them.

To note about this clonotype: The conserved phenylalanine or tryptophan normally closing the CDR3 is absent here, so this likely arose from a read error. The chain has TRBV10-3 and TRBJ2-5; 8 nucleotides align to TRBD1. This CDR3 is built from 11 residues. Losses at the gene ends were 5 bases for V and 11 bases for J; bases not matched to a gene: 4. From germline, CDR1 is ENHRY and CDR2 SYGVKD. In DNA, the CDR3 is TGTGCCATCAGTATACAGGGGGAACAGTACGTC. Its protein product is CAISIQGEQYV.

The V call is TRBV12-3 or TRBV12-4, the J call TRBJ2-1, with D possibly TRBD1 on 6 matching bases. The CDR3 length is 18 residues. Trimming took off 6 bases at V and 3 bases at J, with 24 bases between the two ends. In DNA, the CDR3 is TGTGCCAGCAGATTTTCTCAGCCTACAGGGTTATTCTACAATGAGCAGTTCTTC. Amino acids: CASRFSQPTGLFYNEQFF.

V and J are TRBV7-2 and TRBJ2-1, with D unclear. V lost 0 bases to trimming and J lost 13 bases, with 19 bases between them. The length of the CDR3 is 15 residues. Germline V gives CDR1 SGHTA, CDR2 FQGNSA. CDR3 region: CASSLAHYNQETQFF. The CDR3 nucleotides are TGTGCCAGCAGCTTAGCACACTACAACCAAGAGACCCAGTTCTTC.

J is TRBJ2-1 and V is TRBV20-1, with 10 bases aligning to TRBD2. The V gene end was trimmed by 6 bases and the J gene end by 4 bases; junction bases not matched to a gene: 15. The V gene's germline CDR1 is DFQATT and CDR2 SNEGSKA (reference sequence). The CDR3 sequence is 17 residues long. The CDR3 DNA follows: TGCAGTGCGTTCCTCAGCGGGAGGGAGGGCTTTTACAATGAGCAGTTCTTC. Residues: CSAFLSGREGFYNEQFF.

Points on this clonotype: The junction departs from the called germline gene at one end, perhaps through a read error. This chain uses TRBV29-1 with TRBJ1-4; D is possibly TRBD1 (5 bases). CDR3 length: 14 residues. Per the germline V gene, CDR1 is SQVTM and CDR2 is ANQGSEA. The CDR3 region is CCVEGLTRDEKLFF. The CDR3 coding sequence is TGCTGCGTCGAGGGGCTCACACGGGATGAAAAACTGTTTTTT.

J is TRBJ2-5 and V is TRBV4-3, with TRBD2 identical over 15 bases. V trimming: 3 bases; J trimming: 11 bases; junction bases outside the gene matches: 16. There are 18 residues in the CDR3. Germline V gene sequence: CDR1 LGHNA, CDR2 YSLEER. CDR3 nucleotide sequence: TGCGCCAGCAGCCAGGCCCTTGGGACTAGCGGGAGGTGCAATGAGCAGTACTTC. This encodes CASSQALGTSGRCNEQYF.